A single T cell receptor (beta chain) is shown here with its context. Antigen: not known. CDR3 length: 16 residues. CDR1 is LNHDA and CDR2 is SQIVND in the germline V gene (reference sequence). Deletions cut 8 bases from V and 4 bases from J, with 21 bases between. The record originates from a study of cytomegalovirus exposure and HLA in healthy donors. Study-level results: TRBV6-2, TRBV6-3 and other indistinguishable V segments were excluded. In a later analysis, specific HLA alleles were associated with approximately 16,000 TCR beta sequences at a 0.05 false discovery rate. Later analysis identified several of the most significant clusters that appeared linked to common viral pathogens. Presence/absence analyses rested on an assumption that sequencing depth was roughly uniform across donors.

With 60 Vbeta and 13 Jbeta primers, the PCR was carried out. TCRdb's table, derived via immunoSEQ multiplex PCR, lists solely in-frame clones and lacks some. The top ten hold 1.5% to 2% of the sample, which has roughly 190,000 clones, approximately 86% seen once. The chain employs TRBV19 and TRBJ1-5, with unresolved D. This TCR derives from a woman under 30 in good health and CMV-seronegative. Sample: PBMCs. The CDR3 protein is CASASLRVLANQPQHF. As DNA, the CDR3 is TGTGCCAGTGCTTCCCTGAGAGTCTTAGCAAATCAGCCCCAGCATTTT.